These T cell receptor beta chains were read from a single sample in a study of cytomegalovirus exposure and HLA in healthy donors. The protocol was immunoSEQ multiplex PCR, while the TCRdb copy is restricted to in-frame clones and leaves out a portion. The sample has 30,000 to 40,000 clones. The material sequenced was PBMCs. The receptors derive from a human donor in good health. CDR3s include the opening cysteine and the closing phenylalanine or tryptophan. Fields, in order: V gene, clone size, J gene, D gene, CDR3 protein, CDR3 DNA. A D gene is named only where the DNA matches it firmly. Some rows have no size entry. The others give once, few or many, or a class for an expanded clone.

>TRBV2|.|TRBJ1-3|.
CASKDKYSGNTIYF
TGTGCCAGCAAGGACAAGTACTCTGGAAACACCATATATTTT
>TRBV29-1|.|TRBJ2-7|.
CSASWGDYEQYF
TGCAGCGCCTCATGGGGGGACTACGAGCAGTACTTC
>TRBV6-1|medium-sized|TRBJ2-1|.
CASSEQDYLLNEQFF
TGTGCCAGCAGTGAACAGGACTACCTACTCAATGAGCAGTTCTTC
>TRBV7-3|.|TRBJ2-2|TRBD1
CASRSTGGSGELFF
TGTGCCAGCAGGTCTACAGGGGGAAGCGGGGAGCTGTTTTTT
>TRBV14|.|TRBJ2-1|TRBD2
CASSLSGGLRNEQFF
TGTGCCAGCAGCCTTAGCGGGGGGTTAAGGAATGAGCAGTTCTTC
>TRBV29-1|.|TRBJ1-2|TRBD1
CSVGDRGIGYTF
TGCAGCGTTGGAGACAGGGGCATTGGCTACACCTTC
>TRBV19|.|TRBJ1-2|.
CASSNPSYRQAFGYGYTF
TGTGCCAGTAGTAACCCCTCTTACCGACAGGCTTTTGGCTATGGCTACACCTTC
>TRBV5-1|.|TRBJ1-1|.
CASSLVPQLNTEAFF
TGCGCCAGCAGCTTGGTCCCACAGCTGAACACTGAAGCTTTCTTT
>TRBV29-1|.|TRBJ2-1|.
CSAESFSNNEQFF
TGCAGCGCTGAGAGCTTTTCTAACAATGAGCAGTTCTTC
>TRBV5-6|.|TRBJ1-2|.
CASSPPSEDYGYTF
TGTGCCAGCAGCCCCCCGAGTGAGGACTATGGCTACACCTTC
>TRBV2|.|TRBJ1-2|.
CASSVGQGGYGYTF
TGTGCCAGCAGTGTGGGGCAGGGAGGCTATGGCTACACCTTC
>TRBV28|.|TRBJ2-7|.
CASFAPRVPYEQYF
TGTGCCAGCTTTGCCCCGCGGGTCCCCTACGAGCAGTACTTC
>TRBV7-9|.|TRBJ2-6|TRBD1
CASSPRTGASGANVLTF
TGTGCCAGCAGTCCAAGGACAGGGGCGTCTGGGGCCAACGTCCTGACTTTC
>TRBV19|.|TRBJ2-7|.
CASSIGQAIAYEQYF
TGTGCCAGTAGTATTGGGCAGGCAATCGCCTACGAGCAGTACTTC
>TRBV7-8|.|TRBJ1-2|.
CASSLINGNGYTF
TGTGCCAGCAGCTTAATAAACGGGAATGGCTACACCTTC
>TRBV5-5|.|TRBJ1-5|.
CASSLLRGNQPQHF
TGTGCCAGCAGCTTGTTGAGGGGCAATCAGCCCCAGCATTTT
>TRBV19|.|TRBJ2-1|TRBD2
CASNRGGAIDEQFF
TGTGCCAGTAATCGCGGGGGGGCCATCGATGAGCAGTTCTTC
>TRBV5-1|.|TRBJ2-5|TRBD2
CASSFLGLAGGETQYF
TGCGCCAGCAGCTTCCTCGGACTAGCGGGGGGGGAGACCCAGTACTTC
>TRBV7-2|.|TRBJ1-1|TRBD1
CASSLASIQGWMNTEAFF
TGTGCCAGCAGCTTAGCCTCGATACAGGGGTGGATGAACACTGAAGCTTTCTTT
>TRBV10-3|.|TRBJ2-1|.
CAISESEFSYNEQFF
TGTGCCATCAGTGAGTCGGAGTTTTCCTACAATGAGCAGTTCTTC
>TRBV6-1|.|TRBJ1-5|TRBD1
CASRGGGGTGPSQHF
TGTGCCAGCAGAGGGGGGGGTGGGACAGGTCCTTCCCAGCATTTT
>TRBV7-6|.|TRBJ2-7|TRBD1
CASSLEGQGARYEQSF
TGTGCCAGCAGCTTAGAGGGACAGGGGGCGCGGTACGAGCAGTCCTTC
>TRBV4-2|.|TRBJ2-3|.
CASSQDLEVAGTDTQYF
TGTGCCAGCAGCCAAGACCTCGAGGTGGCAGGCACAGATACGCAGTATTTT
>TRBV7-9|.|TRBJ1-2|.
CASRSTGGVEGYTF
TGTGCCAGCAGATCGACGGGGGGGGTAGAAGGCTACACCTTC
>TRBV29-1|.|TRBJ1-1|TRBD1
CSVVRGQNTEAFF
TGCAGCGTTGTTAGGGGGCAAAACACTGAAGCTTTCTTT
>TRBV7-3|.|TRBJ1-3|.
CASRSTGNNIYF
TGTGCCAGCAGATCCACCGGGAACAACATATATTTT
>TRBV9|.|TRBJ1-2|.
CASTGRGKNYGYTF
TGTGCCAGTACTGGCAGGGGCAAAAACTATGGCTACACCTTC
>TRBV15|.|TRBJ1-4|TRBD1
CATSREEGTELFF
TGTGCCACCAGCAGAGAAGAAGGGACAGAACTGTTTTTT
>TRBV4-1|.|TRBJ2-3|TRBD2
CASSQDRTSGGAPDTQYF
TGCGCCAGCAGCCAAGATCGGACTAGCGGGGGGGCCCCAGATACGCAGTATTTT
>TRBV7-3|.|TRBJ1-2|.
CASSLKTGGGYTF
TGTGCCAGCAGCTTAAAGACAGGTGGTGGCTACACCTTC
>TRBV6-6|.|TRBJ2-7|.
CASRASWAADYEQYF
TGTGCCAGCCGGGCTTCGTGGGCAGCCGACTACGAGCAGTACTTC
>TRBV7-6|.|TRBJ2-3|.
CASSTREAATDTQYF
TGTGCCAGCAGCACCCGGGAAGCGGCCACAGATACGCAGTATTTT
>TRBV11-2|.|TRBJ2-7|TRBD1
CASSPDRGREQYF
TGTGCCAGCAGCCCGGACAGGGGGCGCGAGCAGTACTTC
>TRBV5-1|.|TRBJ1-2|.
CASSLNRGAYGYTF
TGCGCCAGCAGCTTGAATCGGGGAGCCTATGGCTACACCTTC
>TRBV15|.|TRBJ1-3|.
CATSAGQGFSGNTIYF
TGTGCCACCAGCGCGGGGCAGGGATTCTCTGGAAACACCATATATTTT
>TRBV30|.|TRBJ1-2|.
CAWSEGNYYGYTF
TGTGCCTGGAGTGAGGGGAATTACTATGGCTACACCTTC
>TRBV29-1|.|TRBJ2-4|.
CSGQASVGIQYF
TGCAGCGGCCAGGCGTCGGTCGGCATTCAGTACTTC
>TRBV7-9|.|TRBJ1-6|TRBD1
CASSLGQGFYNSPLHF
TGTGCCAGCAGCTTAGGACAGGGATTTTATAATTCACCCCTCCACTTT
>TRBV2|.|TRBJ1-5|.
CASNGRGRATGPQHF
TGTGCCAGCAACGGTAGGGGCAGGGCGACTGGGCCCCAGCATTTT
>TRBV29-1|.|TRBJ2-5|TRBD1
CSVGWTGKENQYF
TGCAGCGTGGGGTGGACAGGGAAAGAGAACCAGTACTTC
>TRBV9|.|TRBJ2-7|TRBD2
CASSVGDGGAYEQYF
TGTGCCAGCAGCGTAGGGGACGGGGGGGCCTACGAGCAGTACTTC
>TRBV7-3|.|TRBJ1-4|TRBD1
CASSFQQGVVEKLFF
TGTGCCAGCAGCTTTCAACAGGGGGTTGTTGAAAAACTGTTTTTT
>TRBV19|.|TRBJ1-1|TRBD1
CASSASRGTEAFF
TGTGCCAGTAGTGCTTCCAGGGGGACTGAAGCTTTCTTT
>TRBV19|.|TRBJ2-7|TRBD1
CASRGRGLGEQYF
TGTGCCAGTAGAGGCAGGGGGCTGGGGGAGCAGTACTTC
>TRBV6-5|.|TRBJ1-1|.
CAALVPEAFF
TGTGCAGCGCTGGTTCCTGAAGCTTTCTTT
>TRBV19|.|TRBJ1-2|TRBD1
CASSVTTGTGDTFYGYTF
TGTGCCAGTAGTGTAACGACCGGGACAGGGGATACCTTCTATGGCTACACCTTC
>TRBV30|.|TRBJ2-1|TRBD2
CAWNQGGAYNEQFF
TGTGCCTGGAACCAGGGAGGGGCCTACAATGAGCAGTTCTTC
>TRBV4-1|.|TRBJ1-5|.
CASSQDSRVSNQPQHF
TGCGCCAGCAGCCAAGATTCCAGGGTTAGCAATCAGCCCCAGCATTTT
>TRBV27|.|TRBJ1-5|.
CASSPWGSPQPQHF
TGTGCCAGCAGTCCTTGGGGCTCCCCTCAGCCCCAGCATTTT
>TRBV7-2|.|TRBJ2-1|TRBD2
CASSASGDRYNEQFF
TGTGCCAGCAGCGCGAGCGGGGATAGGTACAATGAGCAGTTCTTC
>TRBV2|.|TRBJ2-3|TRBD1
CASNPNRGVTQYF
TGTGCCAGCAATCCTAACAGGGGTGTTACGCAGTATTTT
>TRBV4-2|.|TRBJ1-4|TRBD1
CASSQDGQVGEKLFF
TGTGCCAGCAGCCAAGACGGACAGGTGGGAGAAAAACTGTTTTTT
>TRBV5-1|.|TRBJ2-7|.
CASSGGDTKILGSYEQYF
TGCGCCAGCAGTGGAGGAGACACTAAAATCTTAGGGAGCTACGAGCAGTACTTC
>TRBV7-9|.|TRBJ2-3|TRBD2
CASSLDVAGADTQYF
TGTGCCAGCAGCTTAGACGTAGCGGGGGCAGATACGCAGTATTTT
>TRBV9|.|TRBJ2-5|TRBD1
CASSRTGREENQYF
TGTGCCAGCTCGCGGACAGGGAGAGAAGAGAACCAGTACTTC
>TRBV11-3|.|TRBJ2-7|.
CASSSFGKPYEQYF
TGTGCCAGCAGCTCATTTGGCAAACCCTACGAGCAGTACTTC
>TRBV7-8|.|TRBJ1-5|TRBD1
CASSPRQGHQPQHF
TGTGCCAGCAGCCCCCGACAGGGCCATCAGCCCCAGCATTTT
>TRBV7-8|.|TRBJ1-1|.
CASSLREFTEAFF
TGTGCCAGCAGCTTACGTGAGTTCACTGAAGCTTTCTTT
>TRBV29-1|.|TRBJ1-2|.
CSCDRGGWGGYTF
TGCAGCTGTGACCGAGGGGGATGGGGTGGCTACACCTTC
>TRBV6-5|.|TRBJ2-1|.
CASSRTGTSGNEQFF
TGTGCCAGCAGCCGGACCGGGACTTCGGGCAATGAGCAGTTCTTC